This is a list of T cell receptor beta chains from one sample in a study of long-term antiretroviral therapy in people with HIV. Profiling relied on immunoSEQ multiplex PCR, and the TCRdb table lists in-frame clones only, not all of them. The data show roughly 28,000 clones, with roughly 90% seen just once and roughly 3.6% held by the top ten. Sample: unsorted PBMCs, taken 1.8 years after starting antiretroviral therapy. These receptors were taken from a woman under 30 with HIV. Both conserved end residues are part of each CDR3. Each record gives: V gene, clone size, D gene, J gene, CDR3 protein, CDR3 DNA. The D gene is left open where the match is weak. Clone size, where shown, is once, few, many, or a class for clones that have expanded.

v_gene: TRBV9; abundance: NA; d_gene: TRBD2; j_gene: TRBJ2-2; CDR3aa: CASSVEGLGGTGELFF; CDR3nt: TGTGCCAGCAGCGTAGAGGGACTAGGTGGCACCGGGGAGCTGTTTTTT
v_gene: TRBV4-3; abundance: once; d_gene: NA; j_gene: TRBJ1-4; CDR3aa: CASGKTRAQATNEKLFF; CDR3nt: TGCGCCAGCGGGAAGACCCGGGCACAGGCAACTAATGAAAAACTGTTTTTT
v_gene: TRBV5-8; abundance: NA; d_gene: NA; j_gene: TRBJ1-5; CDR3aa: CASSLIVPTGYQPQHF; CDR3nt: TGTGCCAGCAGCCTTATAGTGCCGACCGGATATCAGCCCCAGCATTTT
v_gene: TRBV6-6; abundance: few; d_gene: NA; j_gene: TRBJ1-5; CDR3aa: CASREGPANQPQHF; CDR3nt: TGTGCCAGCAGGGAAGGGCCGGCGAATCAGCCCCAGCATTTT
v_gene: TRBV15; abundance: NA; d_gene: NA; j_gene: TRBJ2-7; CDR3aa: CATSRGRTNYFSYEQYF; CDR3nt: TGTGCCACCAGCAGAGGGAGAACCAACTATTTTTCCTACGAGCAGTACTTC
v_gene: TRBV28; abundance: NA; d_gene: NA; j_gene: TRBJ1-2; CDR3aa: CASSYVGFNYGYTF; CDR3nt: TGTGCCAGCAGTTACGTAGGGTTCAACTATGGCTACACCTTC
v_gene: TRBV6-1; abundance: NA; d_gene: NA; j_gene: TRBJ1-4; CDR3aa: CASSERKLFF; CDR3nt: TGTGCCAGCAGTGAGAGAAAACTGTTTTTT
v_gene: TRBV6-5; abundance: NA; d_gene: TRBD2; j_gene: TRBJ2-7; CDR3aa: CASSGRGGSLNEQYF; CDR3nt: TGTGCCAGCAGCGGCCGGGGCGGGAGTCTCAACGAGCAGTACTTC
v_gene: TRBV4-3; abundance: NA; d_gene: TRBD2; j_gene: TRBJ2-5; CDR3aa: CASSQDTSDVLTQYF; CDR3nt: TGCGCCAGCAGCCAGGATACTAGCGATGTACTGACCCAGTACTTC
v_gene: TRBV7-2; abundance: NA; d_gene: NA; j_gene: TRBJ2-7; CDR3aa: CASSLVRGASYEQYF; CDR3nt: TGTGCCAGCAGCTTAGTTCGGGGGGCCTCCTACGAGCAGTACTTC
v_gene: TRBV11-3; abundance: NA; d_gene: NA; j_gene: TRBJ2-3; CDR3aa: CASSRRGGTDTQYF; CDR3nt: TGTGCCAGCAGCCGACGCGGGGGCACAGATACGCAGTATTTT
v_gene: TRBV7-9; abundance: few; d_gene: TRBD1; j_gene: TRBJ1-5; CDR3aa: CASSGFTGGQPQHF; CDR3nt: TGTGCCAGCAGCGGGTTCACAGGGGGCCAGCCCCAGCATTTT
v_gene: TRBV6-5; abundance: NA; d_gene: NA; j_gene: TRBJ2-7; CDR3aa: CASSYSFVSSYEQYF; CDR3nt: TGTGCCAGCAGTTACTCCTTCGTCAGCTCCTACGAGCAGTACTTC
v_gene: TRBV4-3; abundance: NA; d_gene: TRBD1; j_gene: TRBJ2-3; CDR3aa: CASSLRGKTDTQYF; CDR3nt: TGCGCCAGCAGCCTCAGGGGGAAGACAGATACGCAGTATTTT